This T cell receptor beta chain is from a study of identical twins. V lost 1 base to trimming and J lost 0 bases, with 13 bases between them. The CDR3 has 16 residues. The germline V gene encodes CDR1 SEHNR and CDR2 FQNEAQ (reference sequence). The study, taken as a whole, reports: Alpha sequences out of frame and shared by twins had excess low generation probability.

As to this clonotype: Its antigen is unidentified.

TCRdb reanalysed the 5' RACE reads using MiXCR and keeps one entry per CDR3 protein. The sample includes hundreds of thousands of distinct CDR3 sequences, over 8.5% seen only once; the top ten take 7% to 8.5%. The same sample was also studied in work on yellow fever vaccine responses in identical twins.

The receptor was isolated from a woman younger than 30 in good health. This chain links TRBV7-9 with TRBJ2-7, with D perhaps TRBD2 (5 bases). The sequencing sample was made of CD8+ T cells sorted from blood. CDR3 in DNA: TGTGCCAGCAGCTTAGATCCGGGGTTACCCTCCTACGAGCAGTACTTC. Translated, it gives CASSLDPGLPSYEQYF.